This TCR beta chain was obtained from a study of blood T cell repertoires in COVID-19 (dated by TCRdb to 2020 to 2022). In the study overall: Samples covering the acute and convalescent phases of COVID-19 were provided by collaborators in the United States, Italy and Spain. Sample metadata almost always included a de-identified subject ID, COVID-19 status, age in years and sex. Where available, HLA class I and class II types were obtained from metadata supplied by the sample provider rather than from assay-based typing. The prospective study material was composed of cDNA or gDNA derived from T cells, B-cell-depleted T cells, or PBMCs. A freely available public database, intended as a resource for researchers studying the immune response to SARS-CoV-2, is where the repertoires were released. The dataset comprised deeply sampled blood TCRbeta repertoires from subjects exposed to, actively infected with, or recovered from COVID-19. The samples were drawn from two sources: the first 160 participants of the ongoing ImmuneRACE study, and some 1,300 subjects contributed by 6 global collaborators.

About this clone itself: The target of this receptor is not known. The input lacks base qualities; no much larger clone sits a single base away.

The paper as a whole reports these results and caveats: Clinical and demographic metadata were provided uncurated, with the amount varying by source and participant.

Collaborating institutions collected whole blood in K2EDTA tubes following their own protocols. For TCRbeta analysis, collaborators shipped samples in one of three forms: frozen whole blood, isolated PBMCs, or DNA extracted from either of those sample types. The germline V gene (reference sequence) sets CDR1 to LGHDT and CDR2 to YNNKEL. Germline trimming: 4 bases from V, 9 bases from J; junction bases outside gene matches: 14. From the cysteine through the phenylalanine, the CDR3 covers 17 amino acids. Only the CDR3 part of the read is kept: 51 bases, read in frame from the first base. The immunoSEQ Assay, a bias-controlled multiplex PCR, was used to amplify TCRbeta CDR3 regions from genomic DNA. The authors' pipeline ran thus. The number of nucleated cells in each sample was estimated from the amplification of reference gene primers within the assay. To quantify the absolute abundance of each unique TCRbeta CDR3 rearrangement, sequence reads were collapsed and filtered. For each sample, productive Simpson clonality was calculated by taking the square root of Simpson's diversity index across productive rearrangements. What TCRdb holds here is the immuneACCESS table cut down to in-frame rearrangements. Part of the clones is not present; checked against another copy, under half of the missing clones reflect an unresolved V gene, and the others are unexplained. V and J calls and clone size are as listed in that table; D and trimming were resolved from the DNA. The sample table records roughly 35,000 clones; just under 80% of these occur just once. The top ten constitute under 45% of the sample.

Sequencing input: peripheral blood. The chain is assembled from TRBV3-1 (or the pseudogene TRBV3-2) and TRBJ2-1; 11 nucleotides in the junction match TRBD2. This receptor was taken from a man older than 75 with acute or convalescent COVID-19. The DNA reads TGTGCCAGCAGCCGAGACCTTAGCGGGGGGGCCTCAGGTGAGCAGTTCTTC. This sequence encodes CASSRDLSGGASGEQFF.